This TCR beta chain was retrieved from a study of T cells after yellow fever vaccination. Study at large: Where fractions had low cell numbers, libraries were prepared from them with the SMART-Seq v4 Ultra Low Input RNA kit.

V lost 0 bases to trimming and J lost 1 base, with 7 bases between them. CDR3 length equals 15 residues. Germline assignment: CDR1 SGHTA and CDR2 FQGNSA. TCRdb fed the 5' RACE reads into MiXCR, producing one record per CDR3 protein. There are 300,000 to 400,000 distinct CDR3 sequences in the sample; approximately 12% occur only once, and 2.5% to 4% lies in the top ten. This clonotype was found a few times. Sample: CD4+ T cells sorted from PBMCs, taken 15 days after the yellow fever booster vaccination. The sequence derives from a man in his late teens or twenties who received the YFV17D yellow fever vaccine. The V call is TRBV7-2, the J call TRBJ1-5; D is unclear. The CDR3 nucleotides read TGTGCCAGCAGCTTAGCGGTCGGGAGCAATCAGCCCCAGCATTTT. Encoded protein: CASSLAVGSNQPQHF.